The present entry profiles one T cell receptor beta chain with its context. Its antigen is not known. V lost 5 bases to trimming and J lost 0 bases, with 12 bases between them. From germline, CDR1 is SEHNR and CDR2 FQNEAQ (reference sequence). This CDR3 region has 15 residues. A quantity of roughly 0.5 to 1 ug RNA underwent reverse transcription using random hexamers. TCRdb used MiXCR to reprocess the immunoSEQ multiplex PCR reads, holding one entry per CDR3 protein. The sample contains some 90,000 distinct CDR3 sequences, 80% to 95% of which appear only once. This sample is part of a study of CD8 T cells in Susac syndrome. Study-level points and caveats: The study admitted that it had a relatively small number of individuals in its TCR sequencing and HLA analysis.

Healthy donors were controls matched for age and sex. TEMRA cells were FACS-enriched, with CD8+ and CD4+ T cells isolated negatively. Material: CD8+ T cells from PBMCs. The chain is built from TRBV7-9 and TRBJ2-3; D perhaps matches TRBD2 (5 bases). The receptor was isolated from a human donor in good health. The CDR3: CASSLPGMSTDTQYF. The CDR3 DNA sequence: TGTGCCAGCAGCCTCCCGGGGATGAGCACAGATACGCAGTATTTT.